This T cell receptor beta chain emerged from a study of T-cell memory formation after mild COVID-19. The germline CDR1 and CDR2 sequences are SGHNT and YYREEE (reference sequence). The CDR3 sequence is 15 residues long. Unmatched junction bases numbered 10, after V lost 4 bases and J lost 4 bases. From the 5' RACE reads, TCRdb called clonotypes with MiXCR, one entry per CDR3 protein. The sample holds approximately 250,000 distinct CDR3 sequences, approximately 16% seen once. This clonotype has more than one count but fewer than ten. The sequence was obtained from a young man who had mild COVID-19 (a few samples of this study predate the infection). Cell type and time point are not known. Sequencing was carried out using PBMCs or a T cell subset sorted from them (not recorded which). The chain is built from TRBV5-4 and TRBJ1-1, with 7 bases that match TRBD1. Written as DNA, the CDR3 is TGTGCCAGCAGCGTGGGACCAGACAGGGCCACTGAAGCTTTCTTT. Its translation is CASSVGPDRATEAFF.